Each of the 20 T cell receptor beta chains below was sequenced from the same sample in a study of PD-L1 blockade in urothelial cancer. The time point was: pretreatment peripheral blood. Method: immunoSEQ multiplex PCR; TCRdb's copy keeps in-frame clones and lacks some. Seen here are 45,000 to 60,000 clones, over 75% observed once, and the top ten hold 15% to 18%. The sample consisted of PBMCs, taken around atezolizumab (anti-PD-L1) treatment. The origin of the receptors is a man between 65 and 85 years old with urothelial cancer.

The V and J genes are TRBV7-9 and TRBJ2-5; TRBD2 matches at 8 bases. This CDR3 is 15 amino acids long. V lost 1 base to trimming and J lost 7 bases; unmatched junction nucleotides: 8. Germline V CDR1 and CDR2: SEHNR, FQNEAQ (reference sequence). CDR3 in amino acids: CASSLGFSGIGTQYF. CDR3 bases: TGTGCCAGCAGCTTAGGGTTTAGCGGGATCGGGACCCAGTACTTC.

The J gene is TRBJ2-1, the V gene TRBV27, with 8 bases identical to TRBD1. V was pared by 5 bases and J by 3 bases, with 3 bases of the junction left unmatched. The V gene's germline CDR1 is MNHEY and CDR2 SMNVEV (reference sequence). The CDR3 runs 14 residues. The CDR3 DNA sequence: TGTGCCAGCAGTATAGACAGGGGCTACAATGAGCAGTTCTTC. Residues: CASSIDRGYNEQFF.

This chain uses TRBV7-9 with TRBJ1-1, with D possibly being TRBD1 (5 bases). Germline-derived CDR1 and CDR2 are SEHNR and FQNEAQ (reference sequence). With 2 bases removed from V and 0 bases from J, the gap between germline ends came to 10 bases. This CDR3 spans 15 amino acids. The chain's CDR3 is CASSLPDRMNTEAFF. CDR3 bases: TGTGCCAGCAGCTTACCCGACAGAATGAACACTGAAGCTTTCTTT.

The chain joins TRBV7-3 to TRBJ1-1; TRBD1 might be the D (5 bases). Trimming pared 5 bases from V and 0 bases from J, leaving 10 bases between. This CDR3 has 14 amino acids. The germline V gene encodes CDR1 SGHTA and CDR2 FQGTGA. The CDR3, as DNA: TGTGCCAGCAGCCAACAGGCGCTGAACACTGAAGCTTTCTTT. Its translation: CASSQQALNTEAFF.

CDR3 DNA: TGTGCCAGCAGCGTAGAGCTAGCAGGTGAGCAGTTCTTC. It encodes CASSVELAGEQFF. The V and J genes are TRBV9 and TRBJ2-1; possible D gene TRBD2, 5 bases. Trimming removed 0 bases at V and 9 bases at J, with 10 bases between. Germline CDR1 SGDLS, CDR2 YYNGEE. The CDR3 totals 13 residues.

V gene TRBV19 combines with J gene TRBJ2-7, with TRBD1 matching 8 bases. Trimming removed 1 base from V and 4 bases from J; junction bases left unmatched: 0. This CDR3 spans 13 amino acids. The germline gives CDR1 LNHDA, CDR2 SQIVND (reference sequence). For the CDR3, the DNA is TGTGCCAGTAGTATAGGGACAGGGTACGAGCAGTACTTC. Translated, it gives CASSIGTGYEQYF.

This clone was counted a few times. V and J are TRBV2 and TRBJ2-7, with TRBD2 identical over 10 bases. The CDR3 has 15 amino acids. Trimming took 3 bases from V and 4 from J; bases not matched to a gene: 6. Germline assignment: CDR1 SNHLY and CDR2 FYNNEI. The DNA for the CDR3 is TGTGCCAGCAGTGAGTCTAGCGGGAGAGCTTACGAGCAGTACTTC. It specifies CASSESSGRAYEQYF.

The chain carries TRBV5-5 and TRBJ2-1, with 8 bases fitting TRBD2. Per the germline V gene, CDR1 is SGHKS and CDR2 is YYEKEE (reference sequence). V shed 7 bases and J 5 bases; nucleotides not matched to a gene: 8. CDR3 size: 14 residues. CDR3 amino acids: CASGGGLIDNEQFF. The CDR3 DNA reads as TGTGCCAGCGGCGGGGGGCTTATAGACAATGAGCAGTTCTTC.

This clone is a singleton in its sample. V is TRBV7-6 and J is TRBJ2-6; TRBD1 matches 8 bases. The CDR3 has 19 residues. The trim removed 5 bases at V and 0 bases at J, leaving 12 bases unmatched. Germline V gene sequence: CDR1 SGHVS, CDR2 FNYEAQ. The CDR3 reads CASSDEAGGQFSGANVLTF. The CDR3 coding sequence is TGTGCCAGCAGCGACGAGGCAGGGGGCCAATTCTCTGGGGCCAACGTCCTGACTTTC.

This sequence joins TRBV10-3 and TRBJ2-7, with a possible D match to TRBD1 (6 bases). Deletions cut 4 bases from V and 4 bases from J, with 8 bases between. The length of the CDR3 is 12 residues. Germline CDR1 reads ENHRY; CDR2 reads SYGVKD. The CDR3 region has the DNA TGTGCCATCAGTGTCCAGGGGTACGAGCAGTACTTC. It is translated as CAISVQGYEQYF.

This clone was counted once. The CDR3 DNA reads as TGTGCCTGGAGTGGGGGCCTAGCGGGAATCACCGGGGAGCTGTTTTTT. Protein: CAWSGGLAGITGELFF. V gene TRBV30 combines with J gene TRBJ2-2; 9 bases match TRBD2. CDR1 and CDR2 (germline): GTSNPN, SVGIG (reference sequence). The trim removed 1 base at V and 4 bases at J, leaving 7 bases unmatched. This CDR3 has 16 amino acids.

The CDR3 sequence: CAKSGRVDRYAYF. The CDR3 coding sequence is TGTGCCAAAAGCGGGAGGGTTGACAGATACGCGTATTTT. This chain connects TRBV11-2 to TRBJ2-3, with 10 nucleotides matching TRBD2. The germline V gene encodes CDR1 SGHAT and CDR2 FQNNGV. This CDR3 is built from 13 residues. V lost 10 bases and J lost 14; bases outside the gene matches: 15.

The chain has TRBV19 and TRBJ2-2; 7 nucleotides align to TRBD2. V shed 8 bases, J shed 1 base, and the junction held 7 bases outside the gene matches. Germline lookup yields CDR1 LNHDA and CDR2 SQIVND (reference sequence). This CDR3 is built from 15 residues. The CDR3 is CASGAGVGNTGELFF. CDR3 coding DNA: TGTGCCAGTGGGGCGGGGGTCGGGAACACCGGGGAGCTGTTTTTT.

This clone was picked up a small number of times. Mismatch with germline at one junction end may stem from a read error. The chain links TRBV7-9 to TRBJ2-2; 7 nucleotides match TRBD2. Germline V gives CDR1 SEHNR, CDR2 FQNEAQ (reference sequence). This CDR3 contains 15 residues. In DNA, the CDR3 is TGTGCCAGCAGCTTACGCGGGAGTAACAACGGGGAGCTGTTTTTT. It is translated as CASSLRGSNNGELFF. Filled out from reference TRBV7-9 and TRBJ2-2, the complete variable domain reads DTGVSQNPRHKITKRGQNVTFRCDPISEHNRLYWYRQTLGQGPEFLTYFQNEAQLEKSRLLSDRFSAERPKGSFSTLEIQRTEQGDSAMYLCASSLRGSNNGELFFGEGSRLTVL.

There are a few counts of this clone. This chain joins TRBV19 and TRBJ1-5; TRBD1 aligns across 7 bases. This CDR3 is 15 amino acids long. After removal of 8 bases from V and 0 bases from J, the junction contained 7 bases not matched to a gene. In germline, CDR1 is LNHDA, CDR2 SQIVND (reference sequence). CDR3 bases: TGTGCCAGTGTTCAGGGGGGTAATAGCAATCAGCCCCAGCATTTT. Translating it yields CASVQGGNSNQPQHF.

The chain links TRBV5-1 to TRBJ2-4; D might be TRBD2 (6 bases). Deletions cut 2 bases from V and 10 bases from J, with 16 bases between. The CDR3 is made up of 14 amino acids. Germline loops: CDR1 SGHRS, CDR2 YFSETQ. The CDR3 spells CASSFGGTARIQYF. In DNA, the CDR3 is TGCGCCAGCAGCTTCGGCGGGACGGCGAGGATTCAGTACTTC.

This chain uses TRBV28 with TRBJ2-1; the match to TRBD2 covers 7 bases. With V trimmed by 6 bases and J by 6 bases, 11 bases remained unmatched. The CDR3 has 15 residues. Germline V gene data show CDR1 as MDHEN and CDR2 as SYDVKM. As DNA, the CDR3 is TGTGCCAGCAGCCCAGGGAGGGCAGGGTCCAATGAGCAGTTCTTC. Translating gives CASSPGRAGSNEQFF. Supplemented by reference TRBV28 and TRBJ2-1, the full variable domain reads DVKVTQSSRYLVKRTGEKVFLECVQDMDHENMFWYRQDPGLGLRLIYFSYDVKMKEKGDIPEGYSVSREKKERFSLILESASTNQTSMYLCASSPGRAGSNEQFFGPGTRLTVL.

The V call is TRBV21-1, the J call TRBJ1-5; the table's D call, TRBD1, has no DNA check behind it. TRBV21-1 is a pseudogene locus. The CDR3 runs to 15 residues. CDR3 nucleotides: TGTGCCAGCAACTCGGACAGCCGGATGAATCAGCCCCAGCATTTT. This encodes CASNSDSRMNQPQHF.

The J gene is TRBJ1-4, the V gene TRBV5-1; 7 nucleotides align to TRBD1. The germline gives CDR1 SGHRS, CDR2 YFSETQ. With 4 bases clipped from V and 2 bases from J, the junction kept 5 bases outside the gene matches. This CDR3 region has 15 residues. This CDR3 reads CASSLMTGTNEKLFF. CDR3 sequence (DNA): TGCGCCAGCAGCCTTATGACAGGGACTAATGAAAAACTGTTTTTT.

The chain couples TRBV29-1 to TRBJ1-2; D unclear. V was clipped by 4 bases and J by 0 bases, with 12 bases between them. The CDR3 length is 14 residues. Germline V gives CDR1 SQVTM, CDR2 ANQGSEA. The CDR3 DNA reads as TGCAGCGTTGCCTTAAAGCGATCTAACTATGGCTACACCTTC. Encoded protein: CSVALKRSNYGYTF.